Listed below are T cell receptor beta chains from one sample, sequenced in a study of blood T cell repertoires in COVID-19. Clones were sequenced by immunoSEQ multiplex PCR, and TCRdb holds only the in-frame ones, with some missing. The sample lists about 70,000 clones; approximately 80% were seen once. Sequencing used peripheral blood. The receptors stem from a man in his sixties or seventies who had recovered from COVID-19. Both conserved end residues are part of each CDR3. Fields, in order: V gene, clone size, D gene, J gene, CDR3 DNA, CDR3 protein. The D gene is left open where the match is weak. Rows give clone size only sometimes, using once, few, many, or a class for an expanded clone.

>TRBV10-2|.|TRBD1|TRBJ1-4
TGCGCCAGCAGTGAGTCCGGGACAGAGGATAATGAAAAACTGTTTTTT
CASSESGTEDNEKLFF
>TRBV6-5|few|TRBD1|TRBJ1-2
TGTGCCAGCAGCTCCGGACAGGGAGACGGCTACACCTTC
CASSSGQGDGYTF
>TRBV6-5|.|.|TRBJ1-5
TGTGCCAGCAGAGGACAGAGTAATAGCAATCAGCCCCAGCATTTT
CASRGQSNSNQPQHF
>TRBV9|.|.|TRBJ2-3
TGTGCCAGCAGCCCCAGAGGGGGGGGGAGCACAGATACGCAGTATTTT
CASSPRGGGSTDTQYF
>TRBV6-2/TRBV6-3|.|.|TRBJ1-5
TGTGCCAGCAGCCCCCCTAATCAGCCCCAGCATTTT
CASSPPNQPQHF
>TRBV5-1|.|.|TRBJ1-1
TGCGCCAGCAGCTTGGGCGGCGGACACATGAACACTGAAGCTTTCTTT
CASSLGGGHMNTEAFF
>TRBV11-3|.|TRBD1|TRBJ2-1
TGTGCCAGCAGCTCACGGACAGGACATGAGCAGTTCTTC
CASSSRTGHEQFF
>TRBV19|.|.|TRBJ1-1
TGTGCCAGTAGCTATACTAAGGACACTGAAGCTTTCTTT
CASSYTKDTEAFF
>TRBV6-6|.|.|TRBJ1-6
TGTGCCAGCAGTTACTCCCCCGGGGGGCCTAATTCACCCCTCCACTTT
CASSYSPGGPNSPLHF
>TRBV28|.|TRBD1|TRBJ1-5
TGTGCCAGCAAGGCGCCTCCAGGGGGCTATCAGCCCCAGCATTTT
CASKAPPGGYQPQHF
>TRBV18|.|.|TRBJ2-7
TGTGCCAGCCGCCCACCGGCAGGCCCTTCCTACGAGCAGTACTTC
CASRPPAGPSYEQYF
>TRBV6-5|few|TRBD2|TRBJ2-3
TGTGCCAGCAGTAAACCGGGACTAGCGGGAGATACGCAGTATTTT
CASSKPGLAGDTQYF
>TRBV28|.|.|TRBJ1-4
TGTGCCAGCAGTGATCAGGGTGCAACTAATGAAAAACTGTTTTTT
CASSDQGATNEKLFF
>TRBV13|.|TRBD1|TRBJ1-2
TGTGCCAGCAGCTTAACGACAGGGCGGCCCTATGGCTACACCTTC
CASSLTTGRPYGYTF
>TRBV7-9|.|.|TRBJ1-2
TGTGCCAGCAGCTTAGAGGGGTATGGCTACACCTTC
CASSLEGYGYTF
>TRBV4-1|.|TRBD1|TRBJ1-6
TGCGCCAGCAGCCAAGTGATCGGGACAGGGGGTCTCGGATCACCCCTCCACTTT
CASSQVIGTGGLGSPLHF
>TRBV11-2|.|TRBD1|TRBJ1-5
TGTGCCAGCAGCCTCGGACAGGGTACAAGTCAGCCCCAGCATTTT
CASSLGQGTSQPQHF
>TRBV19|.|.|TRBJ1-5
TGTGCCAGTAGTATTCTCAGGCGCAATCAGCCCCAGCATTTT
CASSILRRNQPQHF
>TRBV10-3|.|TRBD1|TRBJ2-7
TGTGCCATCAGTCCCCGGGACAGGTATTACGAGCAGTACTTC
CAISPRDRYYEQYF
>TRBV6-1|.|.|TRBJ1-1
TGTGCCAGCAGTGAATCCGGGTCATGGGAGCAGTTCGCTGAAGCTTTCTTT
CASSESGSWEQFAEAFF
>TRBV11-2|.|.|TRBJ1-6
TGTGCCAGCAGCTTAGGACTCCCTGGCGATTCACCCCTCCACTTT
CASSLGLPGDSPLHF
>TRBV19|.|.|TRBJ2-3
TGTGCCAGTAAATGGGGGACAACGAGCACAGATACGCAGTATTTT
CASKWGTTSTDTQYF
>TRBV6-5|.|.|TRBJ1-2
TGTGCCAGCAGTTACCGGGGTATATCCCCTAACTATGGCTACACCTTC
CASSYRGISPNYGYTF
>TRBV4-3|.|.|TRBJ2-1
TGCGCCAGCAGCCTGTACGCCGCTATCGGTGAGCAGTTCTTC
CASSLYAAIGEQFF
>TRBV28|.|.|TRBJ1-2
TGTGCCAGCAGAAAGACAGCTAACTATGGCTACACCTTC
CASRKTANYGYTF